Described below is a single T cell receptor (beta chain) sequence and its context. Its specificity is unknown. The data derive from a study of T cell responses to AZD1222 COVID-19 vaccine. Study conclusions and caveats: Nearly half of the spike-specific TCRs reportedly recognize variant regions that carry no mutations.

Trimming cost V 2 bases and J 4 bases; bases outside gene matches: 11. There are 17 residues in the CDR3. Germline loops: CDR1 SGHVS, CDR2 FQNEAQ. TCRdb's copy holds only in-frame clones and misses some; the assay was immunoSEQ multiplex PCR. Of more than 150,000 clones in the sample, 90% to 95% are singletons; the top ten hold around 1.6%. This sample comprised peripheral blood, obtained 28 days after the second AZD1222 dose. The chain links TRBV7-8 to TRBJ2-1, with 7 bases lining up with TRBD2. The TCR comes from an adult who received the AZD1222 COVID-19 vaccine. The CDR3 DNA reads TGTGCCAGCAGCTTATTGGGAAGCGGGATCATATACAATGAGCAGTTCTTC. Residues: CASSLLGSGIIYNEQFF. The whole variable domain, filled in from reference TRBV7-8 and TRBJ2-1, reads GAGVSQSPRYKVAKRGQDVALRCDPISGHVSLFWYQQALGQGPEFLTYFQNEAQLDKSGLPSDRFFAERPEGSVSTLKIQRTQQEDSAVYLCASSLLGSGIIYNEQFFGPGTRLTVL.